This TCR beta chain was retrieved from a study of shared clonotypes between healthy human individuals. Findings of the study overall: Naive CD4 clonotypes overlapped across a few donors at roughly 5%.

Several immunoSEQ plates held equal portions of the genomic DNA taken from each subset. Measured with immunoSEQ multiplex PCR; TCRdb has only the in-frame clones, and not every one. This table holds about 2 million clones, about 94% found once. This clone was counted a single time. Its antigen is unidentified. Naive CD8 cells lacked CD45RO, underwent positive selection for CCR7 and left out terminally differentiated effector memory CD45RA+ cells. Donors were Caucasian adults residing in Nashville, Tennessee, USA. CDR3 length: 13 amino acids. V lost 2 bases and J 2 bases, leaving 7 bases between the germline ends.

The chain uses TRBV5-3 and TRBJ2-5, with D unresolved. Being an ORF, TRBV5-3 has a function that is uncertain. The sequence was collected from a man aged 18 to 30 in good health. The sequencing sample was made of naive CD8+ T cells sorted from blood. The CDR3 coding sequence is TGTGCCAGAAGCTTTCTCGCGCAAGAGACCCAGTACTTC. As protein: CARSFLAQETQYF.